This T cell receptor beta chain came from a study of T cell repertoires in cytomegalovirus infection. Across the whole study: An indication of both CMV infection and matching HLA type came from public TCR beta signatures.

TCRdb redid the calling of the reads with MiXCR, one entry per CDR3 protein. The profile shows 400,000 or so distinct CDR3 sequences, approximately 30% of them singletons. In the case of this clonotype: No antigen is known for it.

Overall study findings and caveats: Public TCR beta family frequency separated CMV-and-HLA carriers, including in an independent cohort. Predominance within the ex vivo response was attributable to HLA-C-restricted CMV-specific TCR beta clonotypes.

Germline V gene data show CDR1 as SGHRS and CDR2 as YFSETQ. Unmatched junction bases numbered 8, after V lost 0 bases and J lost 3 bases. This CDR3 is 16 amino acids long. Sequencing used PBMCs. The V and J genes are TRBV5-1 and TRBJ2-7; 8 nucleotides align to TRBD1. The clonotype originates from a human donor in good health (CMV status not recorded). Some clones in this sample may be carry-over from other donors' samples. The CDR3: CASSLEVDRGVYEQYF. The CDR3 DNA follows: TGCGCCAGCAGCTTGGAAGTCGACAGGGGAGTCTACGAGCAGTACTTC. Variable domain in full (rest from reference TRBV5-1 and TRBJ2-7): KAGVTQTPRYLIKTRGQQVTLSCSPISGHRSVSWYQQTPGQGLQFLFEYFSETQRNKGNFPGRFSGRQFSNSRSEMNVSTLELGDSALYLCASSLEVDRGVYEQYFGPGTRLTVT.